This TCR beta chain was sequenced during a study of T cell responses to AZD1222 COVID-19 vaccine (dated by TCRdb to the early 2020s). Broadly, across the study: AZD1222 recipients with second doses at about 4 weeks or about 12 weeks were pooled, because spike-specific TCR depth and breadth did not differ between schedules. Trial participants were enrolled into age subgroups of 18-55, 56-69 and 70-plus years, which contained about 150, 27 and 61 TCR-sequenced participants, respectively. TCR sequencing was performed for about 250 trial participants, of whom around 200 were given two doses of AZD1222 and around 25 were given two doses of MenACWY control vaccine. The full study reports these points: Most participants were white British and females outnumbered males, and the authors suggested that clonal diversity may have been underestimated. Reportedly, close to half of the unique spike-specific TCRs recognized epitopes lying outside the regions that are mutated in the B.1.351 and B.1.1.7 variants. The whole spike protein was spanned by vaccine-associated CD4 TCRs, and dominant responses were seen in regions 160-218 and 743-854. Conclusions about previously exposed vaccinees are limited because only six or seven AZD1222 recipients were SARS-CoV-2 seropositive at baseline. Spike-specific TCR breadth and depth rose significantly after two AZD1222 doses compared with day 0 and with MenACWY recipients. Because no samples from the day 14 peak response were available, repertoires could be characterized only after the peak T cell response. The 56-69-year group was small, and its depth increase did not reach significance, likely because of low power.

The CDR3 regions of human TCRbeta chains were subjected to immunosequencing. The original methods were these. TCRs in the repertoires were matched against a reference library of SARS-CoV-2-specific TCRs that had been generated with the MIRA antigen-specificity platform. Breadth was defined as the fraction of unique TCRs that were SARS-CoV-2-associated, and depth was defined as the fraction of total T cells that were SARS-CoV-2-associated. Each spike-specific TCR was assigned to its reactive spike region and to a CD4 or CD8 class using the MIRA data. Log10-transformed breadth and depth values were compared by one-way ANOVA with Sidak's multiple comparisons tests. TCRdb retrieved this table from immuneACCESS and kept in-frame rearrangements only. Not all clones are present; in checked studies, unresolved V genes account for under half, and no reason is known for the remainder. V and J calls and clone size come straight from that table; D and trimming were deduced from the DNA. For this sample there are about 120,000 clones; under 95% appear just once. Clones ranked in the top ten supply 5.4% of the sample.

Read against the paper, the sample's time point label means: baseline before first vaccination. The vaccinee samples were drawn from two UK trials, COV001 and COV002, one of which was a single-blind randomized controlled phase 2/3 trial testing AZD1222 (ChAdOx1 nCoV-19) in healthy adults. For TCRbeta chain sequencing, PBMC samples were collected from trial participants at day 0 and at day 28 after the second dose. Details on this clone: It has no known antigen specificity. No per-base quality is available; no much larger clone lies one base away.

V was cut back by 2 bases and J by 2 bases, leaving a gap of 17 bases between them. The CDR3 runs 17 residues from the cysteine to the phenylalanine. Only CDR3 DNA is held: 51 bases, read in frame from base 1. From the germline V gene, CDR1 is SGHVT and CDR2 is SQSDAQ. This chain joins TRBV7-4 to TRBJ2-3, with no reliable assignment of the D segment. The sequencing used peripheral blood, collected on day 0 of AZD1222 vaccination. This sequence originates from an adult in good health. The CDR3 region reads CASSLNQAARDTDTQYF. Read as DNA, the sequence is TGTGCCAGCAGCTTAAACCAGGCGGCCAGAGACACAGATACGCAGTATTTT.